This TCR beta chain derives from a study of blood T cell repertoires in COVID-19. Background on the study: Sites across the United States, Italy and Spain contributed samples from acute and convalescent COVID-19. From T cells, B-cell-depleted T cells, or PBMCs came the material, which was cDNA or gDNA.

The CDR3 has 17 amino acids. Germline loops: CDR1 LNHNV, CDR2 YYDKDF (reference sequence). V was pared by 5 bases and J by 2 bases, with 18 bases between. In the original processing: Cell counts per sample came from amplifying reference gene primers. Assay: immunoSEQ multiplex PCR; the TCRdb copy retains only in-frame clones and omits some. The V and J calls and clone size come from that table; D and trimming were worked out from the DNA. The repertoire has about 230,000 clones, 75% to 90% of them found once; the top ten carry 2% to 3%. Specimen: peripheral blood. This receptor was identified in a woman aged 70-85 years with active or convalescent COVID-19. The chain links TRBV15 to TRBJ1-4; the D gene is possibly TRBD1 (5 bases). CDR3 residues: CATSPRKRGGTNEKLFF. CDR3 DNA: TGTGCCACCAGCCCCCGTAAACGGGGGGGTACTAATGAAAAACTGTTTTTT.